Included here is one TCR beta chain sequence, with context. In germline, CDR1 is LNHDA, CDR2 SQIVND (reference sequence). The CDR3 spans 14 residues. The V gene lost 3 bases and the J gene lost 7 bases, with 13 bases spanning the gap. The sample belongs to a study of cytomegalovirus exposure and HLA in healthy donors. Study in general: Researchers previously reported finding about 110 million unique TCR beta sequences from 150 million to 200 million T cells.

This PCR relied on a set of 60 Vbeta primers and 13 Jbeta primers. Some clones are missing from TCRdb's copy, which holds only in-frame ones; the method was immunoSEQ multiplex PCR. Counted here are approximately 79,000 clones, about 79% occurring once; the ten biggest clones make up around 5.8%. The source material was PBMCs. The sequence came from a male donor in good health and CMV-seropositive. This chain joins TRBV19 and TRBJ2-1, with a tentative D call TRBD2 (6 bases). CDR3: CASSISDYLNEQFF. The CDR3 nucleotides are TGTGCCAGTAGTATCTCGGACTATCTGAATGAGCAGTTCTTC. Full variable domain (remainder filled in from reference TRBV19 and TRBJ2-1): DGGITQSPKYLFRKEGQNVTLSCEQNLNHDAMYWYRQDPGQGLRLIYYSQIVNDFQKGDIAEGYSVSREKKESFPLTVTSAQKNPTAFYLCASSISDYLNEQFFGPGTRLTVL.